Below are 21 T cell receptor beta chains sequenced from a single sample in a study of Graves' ophthalmopathy and Graves' hyperthyroidism. TCR beta CDR3 amplification used RNA transcripts. Second-round multiplex PCR came after first-round RT-PCR with HTBI primers. TCRdb reprocessed the multiplex PCR reads with MiXCR, giving one entry per CDR3 protein. The table includes around 1,200,000 distinct CDR3 sequences, about two fifths detected once. Specimen: peripheral blood or thyroid tissue (not recorded which). These receptors all stem from an adult man with Graves' hyperthyroidism.

Concerning this clonotype: This may be a read error, as it is one base from a much larger clone. The chain has TRBV7-9 and TRBJ2-7; TRBD2 is a possible D gene (6 bases). Germline values: CDR1 SEHNR, CDR2 FQNEAQ (reference sequence). The CDR3 has 15 amino acids. The CDR3 DNA follows: TGTGCCAGCAGCCCGGGGGTCGGTTCGACCTACGAGCTGTACTTC. As protein: CASSPGVGSTYELYF.

As regards this clonotype: Compared with germline, one end of the junction differs, possibly owing to a read error. The chain carries TRBV7-9 and TRBJ1-6; D uncertain. This CDR3 spans 18 amino acids. Germline-derived CDR1 and CDR2 are SEHNR and FQNEAQ (reference sequence). CDR3 region: CVSSHENMGATYNSPLHF. The DNA for the CDR3 is TGTGTCAGCAGCCACGAGAATATGGGCGCTACTTATAATTCACCCCTCCACTTT. Full variable domain (missing parts from reference TRBV7-9 and TRBJ1-6): DTGVSQNPRHKITKRGQNVTFRCDPISEHNRLYWYRQTLGQGPEFLTYFQNEAQLEKSRLLSDRFSAERPKGSFSTLEIQRTEQGDSAMYLCVSSHENMGATYNSPLHFGNGTRLTVT.

The chain joins TRBV7-9 to TRBJ2-1, with TRBD2 matching over 16 bases. Trimming cost V 5 bases and J 15 bases; bases outside gene matches: 7. The CDR3 loop spans 14 amino acids. Germline V gene sequence: CDR1 SEHNR, CDR2 FQNEAQ (reference sequence). CDR3 nucleotide sequence: TGTGCCAGCAGCCCTGGGACTAGCGGGAGGGCGGGGTTCTTC. This sequence encodes CASSPGTSGRAGFF.

CDR3 sequence: CSADGGAPGELFF. The CDR3 DNA follows: TGCAGCGCCGATGGGGGGGCCCCCGGGGAGCTGTTTTTT. The chain combines TRBV29-1 with TRBJ2-2, with D tentatively TRBD2 (7 bases). Trimming cost V 7 bases and J 6 bases, with 15 bases left between them. This CDR3 has 13 residues. Germline assignment: CDR1 SQVTM and CDR2 ANQGSEA.

The chain employs TRBV5-1 and TRBJ2-3; 7 bases line up with TRBD1. The length of the CDR3 is 16 residues. V gave up 5 bases and J gave up 1 base; unmatched junction bases: 10. In germline, CDR1 is SGHRS, CDR2 YFSETQ. DNA of the CDR3: TGCGCCAGCAGACCGGACAGGCGACATGGCACAGATACGCAGTATTTT. Its translation: CASRPDRRHGTDTQYF. The variable domain in full, with the rest retrieved from reference TRBV5-1 and TRBJ2-3, is KAGVTQTPRYLIKTRGQQVTLSCSPISGHRSVSWYQQTPGQGLQFLFEYFSETQRNKGNFPGRFSGRQFSNSRSEMNVSTLELGDSALYLCASRPDRRHGTDTQYFGPGTRLTVL.

This clonotype was recorded at least ten times. V and J are TRBV15 and TRBJ2-2, with 11 positions matching TRBD1. CDR1 LNHNV and CDR2 YYDKDF come from the germline V gene (reference sequence). V gave up 4 bases and J gave up 4 bases; unmatched junction bases: 5. This CDR3 is 16 amino acids long. The CDR3 protein is CATSTTGTGGTGELFF. In nucleotides, the CDR3 is TGTGCCACCAGCACAACCGGGACAGGGGGCACCGGGGAGCTGTTTTTT.

A remark on this clonotype: This may be a read error, as it is one base from a much larger clone. The chain combines TRBV10-3 with TRBJ2-5; D may correspond to TRBD1 or TRBD2 (6 bases each). The germline V and J ends were trimmed by 4 bases and 1 base, with 16 bases remaining between them. This CDR3 contains 16 residues. Germline assignment: CDR1 ENHRY and CDR2 SYGVKD. CDR3 residues: CAISVLGGTPQETQYF. The CDR3 nucleotides are TGTGCCATCAGTGTTTTGGGGGGCACGCCCCAAGAGACCCAGTACTTC.

This clonotype was seen many times. V is TRBV5-8 and J is TRBJ2-7; TRBD1 aligns across 9 bases. This CDR3 region has 15 residues. J lost 2 bases, V lost 4 bases, and 7 bases had no gene match. CDR1 and CDR2 from the germline V gene are SGHTS and YDEGEE. The CDR3 sequence is CASSRGTGSAYEQYF. In DNA, the CDR3 is TGTGCCAGCAGCCGGGGGACAGGGAGTGCCTACGAGCAGTACTTC.

The chain links TRBV10-3 to TRBJ1-1, with TRBD1 identical over 9 bases. The CDR3 is 16 residues long. J was trimmed by 5 bases and V by 9 bases; bases with no gene match: 16. Germline V gene data show CDR1 as ENHRY and CDR2 as SYGVKD. The CDR3 reads CAIFSGKTGGLTEAFF. CDR3 DNA sequence: TGTGCCATATTCAGTGGGAAAACAGGGGGCTTGACTGAAGCTTTCTTT.

The chain has TRBV20-1 and TRBJ2-7; 8 nucleotides align to TRBD1. V lost 8 bases, J lost 8 bases, and 11 bases stayed unmatched. CDR1 DFQATT and CDR2 SNEGSKA come from the germline V gene (reference sequence). The CDR3 sequence is 12 residues long. CDR3 loop: CSPTGQGLQQYF. The CDR3 DNA is TGCAGTCCGACCGGACAGGGTTTGCAGCAGTACTTC.

The J gene is TRBJ1-1, the V gene TRBV7-9; 7 bases line up with TRBD1. CDR1 is SEHNR, CDR2 FQNEAQ, per germline (reference sequence). V was pared by 5 bases and J by 10 bases, with 10 bases of the junction left unmatched. CDR3 length: 13 residues. CDR3 DNA sequence: TGTGCCAGCAGCCGGGAGGCCAGACAGGGAGCTTTCTTT. Amino acids: CASSREARQGAFF.

V is TRBV19 and J is TRBJ2-7; TRBD1 matches at 10 bases. The CDR3 covers 15 residues. J lost 2 bases, V lost 4 bases, and 5 bases had no gene match. CDR1 is LNHDA and CDR2 is SQIVND in the germline V gene (reference sequence). CDR3 in DNA: TGTGCCAGTAGTACCTCGGGACAGGGGCCCTACGAGCAGTACTTC. Translating it yields CASSTSGQGPYEQYF.

This clonotype was seen many times. The genes are TRBV24-1 and TRBJ1-5; no firm D call. V was trimmed by 0 bases and J by 4 bases, leaving 6 bases between them. CDR3 length: 14 amino acids. Germline V gene data show CDR1 as KGHDR and CDR2 as SFDVKD. This CDR3 is CATSDLTGNQPQHF. The CDR3 coding sequence is TGTGCCACCAGTGATTTGACGGGGAATCAGCCCCAGCATTTT.

This clonotype showed up many times. The gene calls are TRBV6-6 and TRBJ2-5; D might be TRBD1 (6 bases). V gave up 5 bases and J gave up 5 bases, with 18 bases separating them. The germline gives CDR1 MNHNY, CDR2 SVGAGI (reference sequence). This CDR3 has 15 amino acids. The CDR3 sequence is CASSGDTPLLETQYF. The CDR3 DNA follows: TGTGCCAGCAGTGGGGACACACCACTGTTGGAGACCCAGTACTTC.

There are a few counts of this clonotype. The gene calls are TRBV10-3 and TRBJ2-7; weak D call: TRBD2 (7 bases). The germline gives CDR1 ENHRY, CDR2 SYGVKD. Trimming left V 7 bases short and J 4 bases short, with 17 bases between. The CDR3 has 14 amino acids. CDR3 region: CAIKGGGGLYEQYF. The DNA for the CDR3 is TGTGCCATCAAGGGTGGGGGGGGGCTGTACGAGCAGTACTTC.

This clonotype was recorded many times. V usage is TRBV7-9 and J usage is TRBJ1-1; D gene uncertain. There are 15 residues in the CDR3. V was shortened by 5 bases and J by 1 base, with 14 bases between the two germline ends. The germline V gene encodes CDR1 SEHNR and CDR2 FQNEAQ (reference sequence). The CDR3: CASSPNQHWNTEAFF. CDR3 sequence (DNA): TGTGCCAGCAGCCCCAATCAACACTGGAACACTGAAGCTTTCTTT.

This clonotype was found many times. The chain couples TRBV10-1 to TRBJ1-1; D not resolved. This CDR3 has 13 residues. Germline V CDR1 and CDR2: WNHNN, SYGVQD (reference sequence). Trimming cost V 6 bases and J 4 bases, with 12 bases left between them. As DNA, the CDR3 is TGCGCCAGCAGCGCCGGGTTGTCCACTGAAGCTTTCTTT. Translating it yields CASSAGLSTEAFF.

This clonotype was seen ten or more times. One end of the junction varies from germline; a read error may be responsible. The chain links TRBV5-1 to TRBJ2-5; unclear D gene. The CDR3 is 10 residues long. Germline CDR1 is SGHRS and CDR2 is YFSETQ. The CDR3 bases are TGTGCCAGCAGCCCGGGGACCCAGTACTTC. Residues: CASSPGTQYF.

The count of this clonotype is one. The chain joins TRBV20-1 to TRBJ1-2; a possible D gene is TRBD1 (5 bases). The CDR3 extends over 13 amino acids. Trimming took 4 bases from V and 4 from J, leaving 13 bases between them. Germline CDR1 and CDR2: DFQATT and SNEGSKA (reference sequence). CDR3 DNA: TGCAGTGCTAAGGGGCAGACCCGCTATGGCTACACCTTC. It codes for CSAKGQTRYGYTF.

This clonotype was observed many times. This chain joins TRBV20-1 and TRBJ2-5; perhaps TRBD1 as D (6 bases). V gave up 6 bases and J gave up 2 bases, with 16 bases separating them. This CDR3 comprises 14 residues. The germline V gene has CDR1 DFQATT and CDR2 SNEGSKA (reference sequence). Written as DNA, the CDR3 is TGCAGTGCAAACACGGACAGACGGCAAGAGACCCAGTACTTC. Translating it yields CSANTDRRQETQYF.

In this sample, this clonotype turned up a few times. This chain joins TRBV9 and TRBJ2-3; TRBD2 agrees at 10 bases. Germline CDR1 and CDR2: SGDLS and YYNGEE. The junction had 7 bases not matched to a gene; V was cut back by 3 bases and J by 3 bases. The CDR3 is 16 residues long. CDR3 amino acids: CASSASGTSVTDTQYF. In DNA, the CDR3 is TGTGCCAGCAGCGCCTCCGGGACTAGCGTTACAGATACGCAGTATTTT.